These 32 T cell receptor beta chains were all obtained from the same sample, sequenced in a study of OX40 agonist ivuxolimab in advanced cancers. This table comes from immunoSEQ multiplex PCR, and its TCRdb copy is limited to in-frame clones, with some not included. The sample lists under 85,000 clones; about 85% were seen once. The source was CD4+ or CD8+ T cells sorted from blood, collected in a trial of the OX40 agonist ivuxolimab. These receptors came from an adult with an advanced solid tumor such as melanoma, head and neck, liver or kidney cancer.

J is TRBJ1-5 and V is TRBV10-3; 9 bases are shared with TRBD1. The CDR3 sequence is 14 residues long. After removal of 8 bases from V and 7 bases from J, the junction contained 9 bases not matched to a gene. Germline-derived CDR1 and CDR2 are ENHRY and SYGVKD. CDR3 amino acids: CAIGGDRDRQPQHF. The CDR3, as DNA: TGTGCCATCGGGGGGGACAGGGATAGGCAGCCCCAGCATTTT.

CDR3 amino acids: CASSPRTGKIYF. The DNA of the CDR3 is TGTGCCAGCAGCCCTAGAACAGGGAAAATCTACTTC. V gene TRBV28 combines with J gene TRBJ2-7; perhaps TRBD1 as D (6 bases). V was pared by 6 bases and J by 13 bases, with 19 bases between. Germline CDR1 is MDHEN and CDR2 is SYDVKM. This CDR3 region has 12 residues.

The V call is TRBV4-1, the J call TRBJ1-2, with D hard to call. The V end lost 1 base, the J end lost 7 bases, and 16 bases lay between the germline ends. Per germline, CDR1 MGHRA and CDR2 YSYEKL. The CDR3 sequence is 15 residues long. The CDR3 loop is CASSQVVAVEGGYTF. CDR3 coding DNA: TGCGCCAGCAGCCAAGTGGTTGCAGTCGAGGGTGGCTACACCTTC.

The chain links TRBV7-9 to TRBJ2-7; D ambiguous. V was trimmed by 3 bases and J by 5 bases, leaving 5 bases between them. In germline, CDR1 is SEHNR, CDR2 FQNEAQ (reference sequence). This CDR3 is 11 amino acids long. This chain's CDR3 is CASSLTDEQYF. The CDR3 DNA reads TGTGCCAGCAGCTTGACCGACGAGCAGTACTTC.

The rearrangement uses TRBV6-1 and TRBJ2-7, with D perhaps assigned TRBD1 or TRBD2 (5 bases each). The CDR3 covers 14 residues. Trimming shortened V by 3 bases and J by 1 base, and 10 bases separated the two germline ends. Looked up from germline, CDR1 is MNHNS and CDR2 is SASEGT. Written as DNA, the CDR3 is TGTGCCAGCAGTGAGAGGGGAAGATCCTACGAGCAGTACTTC. Translated: CASSERGRSYEQYF.

The gene calls are TRBV19 and TRBJ2-2, with TRBD1 matching over 8 bases. In germline, CDR1 is LNHDA, CDR2 SQIVND (reference sequence). Trimming took 5 bases from V and 5 from J; bases not matched to a gene: 10. The CDR3 has 16 amino acids. The CDR3 spells CASSAAGGRWTGELFF. The CDR3 DNA is TGTGCCAGTAGTGCAGCAGGGGGCAGATGGACCGGGGAGCTGTTTTTT.

This clone was observed a handful of times. The CDR3 coding sequence is TGTGCCAGCAGCTTGTATGGGAACCACGAGCAGTACTTC. Translation gives CASSLYGNHEQYF. The chain joins TRBV5-6 to TRBJ2-7; D gene unclear. CDR3 length equals 13 residues. V was trimmed by 1 base and J by 5 bases, leaving 10 bases between them. Germline assignment: CDR1 SGHDT and CDR2 YYEEEE. The complete variable domain, with remaining parts taken from reference TRBV5-6 and TRBJ2-7, reads DAGVTQSPTHLIKTRGQQVTLRCSPKSGHDTVSWYQQALGQGPQFIFQYYEEEERQRGNFPDRFSGHQFPNYSSELNVNALLLGDSALYLCASSLYGNHEQYFGPGTRLTVT.

The V call is TRBV4-1, the J call TRBJ1-5; TRBD1 is a possible D gene (5 bases). Deletions cut 0 bases from V and 6 bases from J, with 15 bases between. CDR1 MGHRA and CDR2 YSYEKL come from the germline V gene. The CDR3 spans 16 residues. CDR3 DNA sequence: TGCGCCAGCAGCCAAGATTGGGACGCCCCACGTCAGCCCCAGCATTTT. It is translated as CASSQDWDAPRQPQHF.

In DNA, the CDR3 is TGTGCCAGCAGCGCCCGACAGGGGCTAGGAGAGTACTTC. Its translation is CASSARQGLGEYF. The genes are TRBV11-3 and TRBJ2-7, with 8 bases lining up with TRBD1. Germline-derived CDR1 and CDR2 are SGHNT and YENEEA. V gave up 5 bases and J gave up 11 bases; unmatched junction bases: 11. This CDR3 contains 13 residues.

This clone has a single count. This chain uses TRBV14 with TRBJ1-1, with D uncertain. From germline, CDR1 is SGHDN and CDR2 FVKESK. The CDR3 length is 15 residues. The ends were cut back, 2 bases at V and 5 bases at J, with 15 bases in the middle. CDR3 residues: CASSQFGSQVTEAFF. DNA of the CDR3: TGTGCCAGCAGCCAATTCGGTTCTCAGGTGACTGAAGCTTTCTTT.

V and J are TRBV11-3 and TRBJ2-3, with D unclear. With 7 bases removed from V and 6 bases from J, the gap between germline ends came to 14 bases. This CDR3 has 13 amino acids. CDR1 is SGHNT, CDR2 YENEEA, per germline. The CDR3 nucleotides read TGTGCCAGCAAGGGCAGTTCGTGGGATACGCAGTATTTT. As protein: CASKGSSWDTQYF. Variable domain in full (rest from reference TRBV11-3 and TRBJ2-3): EAGVVQSPRYKIIEKKQPVAFWCNPISGHNTLYWYLQNLGQGPELLIRYENEEAVDDSQLPKDRFSAERLKGVDSTLKIQPAELGDSAVYLCASKGSSWDTQYFGPGTRLTVL.

The CDR3 sequence is CASSILTSGIHEQYF. The CDR3 DNA follows: TGTGCCAGTAGTATATTAACTAGCGGGATCCACGAGCAGTACTTC. The chain has TRBV19 and TRBJ2-7; the match to TRBD2 covers 10 bases. V trimming: 2 bases; J trimming: 5 bases; junction bases outside the gene matches: 6. Per germline, CDR1 LNHDA and CDR2 SQIVND (reference sequence). The CDR3 loop spans 15 amino acids. Together with reference TRBV19 and TRBJ2-7, the CDR3 gives the full variable domain: DGGITQSPKYLFRKEGQNVTLSCEQNLNHDAMYWYRQDPGQGLRLIYYSQIVNDFQKGDIAEGYSVSREKKESFPLTVTSAQKNPTAFYLCASSILTSGIHEQYFGPGTRLTVT.

This clone was observed a handful of times. CDR3 nucleotides: TGCGCCAGCAGCCCCGGGACAGGGGAACAGCCCCAGCATTTT. Translation: CASSPGTGEQPQHF. J is TRBJ1-5 and V is TRBV5-1; TRBD1 agrees at 10 bases. This CDR3 region has 14 residues. With 4 bases clipped from V and 7 bases from J, the junction kept 5 bases outside the gene matches. CDR1 is SGHRS and CDR2 is YFSETQ in the germline V gene. Using reference TRBV5-1 and TRBJ1-5 for the parts outside the CDR3, the full variable domain is KAGVTQTPRYLIKTRGQQVTLSCSPISGHRSVSWYQQTPGQGLQFLFEYFSETQRNKGNFPGRFSGRQFSNSRSEMNVSTLELGDSALYLCASSPGTGEQPQHFGDGTRLSIL.

This chain links TRBV5-5 with TRBJ1-1, with D possibly matching TRBD1 (5 bases). Per germline, CDR1 SGHKS and CDR2 YYEKEE (reference sequence). The CDR3 sequence is 13 residues long. The V gene lost 0 bases and the J gene lost 5 bases, with 8 bases spanning the gap. Here the CDR3 reads CASSLAGRTEAFF. The DNA for the CDR3 is TGTGCCAGCAGCTTGGCAGGGAGGACTGAAGCTTTCTTT.

This chain uses TRBV14 with TRBJ2-3; 13 nucleotides line up with TRBD2. The CDR3 has 17 residues. Germline CDR1 is SGHDN and CDR2 is FVKESK. With 4 bases clipped from V and 5 bases from J, the junction kept 9 bases outside the gene matches. The chain's CDR3 is CASSPRLAGGVGDTQYF. The CDR3, as DNA: TGTGCCAGCAGCCCTAGACTAGCGGGAGGAGTTGGAGATACGCAGTATTTT.

This rearrangement joins TRBV6-1 to TRBJ1-2, with 7 positions matching TRBD1. Germline V lookup: CDR1 MNHNS, CDR2 SASEGT. J lost 2 bases, V lost 4 bases, and 1 base had no gene match. The CDR3 runs 13 residues. The chain's CDR3 is CASSATGNYGYTF. The CDR3, as DNA: TGTGCCAGCAGTGCGACAGGGAACTATGGCTACACCTTC.

The CDR3 protein is CASSSRGPSGSYNEQFF. The CDR3 DNA sequence: TGTGCCAGTAGTTCCCGGGGCCCCAGCGGGTCCTACAATGAGCAGTTCTTC. The chain couples TRBV19 to TRBJ2-1; a weak D match, TRBD2 (6 bases). Deletions cut 5 bases from V and 1 base from J, with 18 bases between. The CDR3 consists of 17 residues. Germline V gene sequence: CDR1 LNHDA, CDR2 SQIVND (reference sequence).

This chain connects TRBV5-5 to TRBJ2-7; D not resolved. Germline CDR1 SGHKS, CDR2 YYEKEE (reference sequence). V lost 0 bases, J lost 4 bases, and 11 bases lay in between. This CDR3 is 14 amino acids long. The CDR3 sequence: CASSLVGSEYEQYF. The DNA of the CDR3 is TGTGCCAGCAGCTTGGTCGGCAGCGAATACGAGCAGTACTTC.

The gene calls are TRBV5-1 and TRBJ1-3; D call uncertain. The V and J ends lost 0 bases and 3 bases respectively, with 13 bases between them. Germline V gene lookup returns CDR1 SGHRS and CDR2 YFSETQ. The CDR3 consists of 16 residues. In nucleotides, the CDR3 is TGCGCCAGCAGCTTGGCCCCGGCAGGCTATGGAAACACCATATATTTT. Its translation is CASSLAPAGYGNTIYF. The whole variable domain, remainder taken from reference TRBV5-1 and TRBJ1-3, is KAGVTQTPRYLIKTRGQQVTLSCSPISGHRSVSWYQQTPGQGLQFLFEYFSETQRNKGNFPGRFSGRQFSNSRSEMNVSTLELGDSALYLCASSLAPAGYGNTIYFGEGSWLTVV.

In its sample, this clone was seen a few times. The J gene is TRBJ1-1, the V gene TRBV7-2; D not certain. The CDR3 is 13 residues long. Germline assignment: CDR1 SGHTA and CDR2 FQGNSA. Trimming took 7 bases from V and 3 from J, leaving 12 bases between them. In DNA form, the CDR3 reads TGTGCCAGCACCCCGGCCGAATACACTGAAGCTTTCTTT. Translating it yields CASTPAEYTEAFF.

This clone appeared once. The gene calls are TRBV30 and TRBJ2-1, with TRBD2 identical over 11 bases. The germline V gene encodes CDR1 GTSNPN and CDR2 SVGIG (reference sequence). This CDR3 comprises 14 residues. The trim removed 3 bases at V and 9 bases at J, leaving 7 bases unmatched. CDR3 amino acids: CAWRPIAGGREQFF. CDR3 in DNA: TGTGCCTGGAGGCCGATAGCGGGGGGGCGTGAGCAGTTCTTC.

This chain links TRBV29-1 with TRBJ2-7; the match to TRBD1 covers 11 bases. Germline CDR1 reads SQVTM; CDR2 reads ANQGSEA. The ends lost 2 bases at V and 6 bases at J; junction bases unmatched: 6. The CDR3 has 14 amino acids. Here the CDR3 reads CSVESRDRGGEQYF. The CDR3 bases are TGCAGCGTTGAATCGCGGGACAGGGGGGGCGAGCAGTACTTC.

The chain is built from TRBV28 and TRBJ2-3; D perhaps matches TRBD2 (5 bases). V shed 3 bases and J shed 0 bases, with 19 bases lying between them. Germline V gene lookup returns CDR1 MDHEN and CDR2 SYDVKM. This CDR3 has 18 residues. The CDR3 sequence is CASSFIPWVGASTDTQYF. CDR3 bases: TGTGCCAGCAGTTTTATCCCCTGGGTGGGAGCTAGCACAGATACGCAGTATTTT.

This chain uses TRBV10-2 with TRBJ2-6; 7 bases match TRBD1. The CDR3 loop spans 16 amino acids. Germline V CDR1 and CDR2: WSHSY, SAAADI. With V trimmed by 2 bases and J by 0 bases, 1 base remained unmatched. The DNA for the CDR3 is TGCGCCAGCAGTGAGAAGGGGGCCTCTGGGGCCAACGTCCTGACTTTC. It specifies CASSEKGASGANVLTF.

The chain is built from TRBV10-3 and TRBJ1-2; D is perhaps TRBD1 (5 bases). Per germline, CDR1 ENHRY and CDR2 SYGVKD. The CDR3 consists of 14 residues. The ends were cut back, 6 bases at V and 1 base at J, with 12 bases in the middle. Here the CDR3 reads CAIRWGDDNYGYTF. CDR3 sequence (DNA): TGTGCCATCAGGTGGGGGGATGATAACTATGGCTACACCTTC.

The chain employs TRBV7-9 and TRBJ1-1, with D unresolved. The CDR3 totals 14 residues. The germline CDR1 and CDR2 sequences are SEHNR and FQNEAQ (reference sequence). Trimming left V 2 bases short and J 1 base short, with 8 bases between. This CDR3 reads CASSLPTTNTEAFF. The CDR3 bases are TGTGCCAGCAGCTTACCGACAACGAACACTGAAGCTTTCTTT.

The V and J genes are TRBV7-9 and TRBJ1-6, with unresolved D. Germline V gene sequence: CDR1 SEHNR, CDR2 FQNEAQ (reference sequence). This CDR3 has 13 residues. V was cut by 1 base and J by 7 bases, with 5 bases left in between. The CDR3 protein is CASSLEGNSPLHF. The CDR3 nucleotides read TGTGCCAGCAGCTTAGAAGGGAATTCACCCCTCCACTTT.

The chain employs TRBV2 and TRBJ2-5, with D maybe TRBD2 (7 bases). V lost 5 bases and J 4 bases, leaving 20 bases between the germline ends. There are 16 residues in the CDR3. CDR1 and CDR2 (germline): SNHLY, FYNNEI. This chain's CDR3 is CASSPPSQGGGETQYF. The CDR3 nucleotides are TGTGCCAGCAGTCCCCCGTCACAGGGCGGGGGAGAGACCCAGTACTTC.

V gene TRBV29-1 combines with J gene TRBJ1-1, with 7 bases fitting TRBD1. V gave up 7 bases and J gave up 6 bases; unmatched junction bases: 11. The length of the CDR3 is 13 residues. Germline V CDR1 and CDR2: SQVTM, ANQGSEA. The chain's CDR3 is CSARGVGYPEAFF. The CDR3 DNA is TGCAGCGCCAGGGGGGTGGGGTACCCTGAAGCTTTCTTT.

This chain links TRBV6-4 with TRBJ2-2; no clear D. Trimming pared 5 bases from V and 0 bases from J, leaving 16 bases between. Germline values: CDR1 MRHNA, CDR2 SNTAGT. CDR3 length: 17 residues. The CDR3: CASSKNSDGANTGELFF. Written as DNA, the CDR3 is TGTGCCAGCAGTAAGAATTCGGACGGCGCGAACACCGGGGAGCTGTTTTTT.

The chain has TRBV7-2 and TRBJ1-2; D remains ambiguous. The CDR3 has 12 residues. The germline CDR1 and CDR2 sequences are SGHTA and FQGNSA. The ends were cut back, 4 bases at V and 8 bases at J, with 11 bases in the middle. The CDR3 DNA sequence: TGTGCCAGCAGCTATTCCTGGGCGGGCTACACCTTC. Translation: CASSYSWAGYTF. Full variable domain (remainder filled in from reference TRBV7-2 and TRBJ1-2): GAGVSQSPSNKVTEKGKDVELRCDPISGHTALYWYRQSLGQGLEFLIYFQGNSAPDKSGLPSDRFSAERTGGSVSTLTIQRTQQEDSAVYLCASSYSWAGYTFGSGTRLTVV.

The chain uses TRBV5-1 and TRBJ1-5; the match to TRBD1 covers 7 bases. Unmatched junction bases numbered 6, after V lost 0 bases and J lost 0 bases. Germline V gives CDR1 SGHRS, CDR2 YFSETQ. This CDR3 region has 17 residues. This CDR3 reads CASSLVPTGNSNQPQHF. CDR3 nucleotide sequence: TGCGCCAGCAGCTTGGTGCCGACAGGGAATAGCAATCAGCCCCAGCATTTT.